This T cell receptor (beta chain) originates from a study of blood T cell repertoires in COVID-19. Study-wide context: Researchers got acute and convalescent COVID-19 samples from the United States, Italy and Spain. The analysed material was cDNA or gDNA that came from T cells, B-cell-depleted T cells, or PBMCs.

Original data processing: From reference gene primer amplification, estimates of nucleated cell counts were derived. Assay used: immunoSEQ multiplex PCR; TCRdb lists only in-frame clones, some missing. V, J and clone size are taken as reported in that table, and D and trimming were inferred from the DNA itself. Found here are 150,000 to 200,000 clones, 86% of them singletons; the top ten hold over 7%. This CDR3 contains 16 residues. Germline trimming cut 9 bases from V and 2 bases from J; bases unmatched to any gene: 15. Germline V gene lookup returns CDR1 MDHEN and CDR2 SYDVKM. The chain joins TRBV28 to TRBJ1-1; 7 bases match TRBD1. The receptor was derived from a man aged 45-60 years with active or convalescent COVID-19. The sequenced sample consisted of peripheral blood. CDR3 coding DNA: TGTGCCAGTACACCGGGACAGTTGAGGCCTAACACTGAAGCTTTCTTT. This translates into CASTPGQLRPNTEAFF. The variable domain in full, with the rest retrieved from reference TRBV28 and TRBJ1-1, is DVKVTQSSRYLVKRTGEKVFLECVQDMDHENMFWYRQDPGLGLRLIYFSYDVKMKEKGDIPEGYSVSREKKERFSLILESASTNQTSMYLCASTPGQLRPNTEAFFGQGTRLTVV.